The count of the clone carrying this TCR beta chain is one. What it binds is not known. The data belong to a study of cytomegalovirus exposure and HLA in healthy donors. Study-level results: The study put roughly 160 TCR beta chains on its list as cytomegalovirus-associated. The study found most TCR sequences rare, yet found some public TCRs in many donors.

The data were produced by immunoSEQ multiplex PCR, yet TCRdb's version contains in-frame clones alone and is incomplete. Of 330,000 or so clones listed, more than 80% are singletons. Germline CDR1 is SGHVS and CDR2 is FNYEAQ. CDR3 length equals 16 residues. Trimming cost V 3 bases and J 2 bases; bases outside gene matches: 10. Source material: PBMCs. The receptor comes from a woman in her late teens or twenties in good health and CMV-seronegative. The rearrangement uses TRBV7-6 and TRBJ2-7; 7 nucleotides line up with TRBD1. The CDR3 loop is CASSFRTGTRPYEQYF. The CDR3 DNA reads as TGTGCCAGCAGCTTCCGGACAGGCACTAGACCCTACGAGCAGTACTTC.